This T cell receptor (beta chain) was identified in a study of T-cell memory formation after mild COVID-19. This clonotype was found a few times. Its antigen remains unknown. General study results and limits: Clones that contracted clustered mainly in CM and EM if CD4+ and in EMRA if CD8+. The authors did not confirm SARS-CoV-2 specificity of second-wave clones peaking day 37.

Looked up from germline, CDR1 is SGHKS and CDR2 is YYEKEE (reference sequence). The germline V and J ends were trimmed by 3 bases and 6 bases, with 7 bases remaining between them. The CDR3 has 11 residues. From the 5' RACE reads, TCRdb called clonotypes with MiXCR, one entry per CDR3 protein. Seen here are around 200,000 distinct CDR3 sequences, about 9.2% observed once, and the top ten hold 3.5%. The rearrangement uses TRBV5-5 and TRBJ2-7; D remains ambiguous. This TCR came from a man between 18 and 35 years old who had mild COVID-19 (a few samples of this study predate the infection). Cell type and time point are not known. The sequencing sample was made of PBMCs or a T cell subset sorted from them (not recorded which). CDR3 sequence reads: CASSWPGEQYF. The DNA for the CDR3 is TGTGCCAGCAGCTGGCCCGGCGAGCAGTACTTC.